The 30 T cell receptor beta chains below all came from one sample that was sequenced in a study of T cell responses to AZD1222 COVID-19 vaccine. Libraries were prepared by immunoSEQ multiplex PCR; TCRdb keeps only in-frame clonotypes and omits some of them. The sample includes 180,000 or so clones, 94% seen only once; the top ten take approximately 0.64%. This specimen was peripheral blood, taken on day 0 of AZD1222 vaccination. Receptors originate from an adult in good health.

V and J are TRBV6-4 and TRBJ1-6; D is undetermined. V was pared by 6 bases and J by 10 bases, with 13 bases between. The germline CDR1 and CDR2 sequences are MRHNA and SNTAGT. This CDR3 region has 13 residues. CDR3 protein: CASSAEARSPLHF. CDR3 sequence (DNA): TGTGCCAGCAGCGCCGAGGCTCGGTCACCCCTCCACTTT.

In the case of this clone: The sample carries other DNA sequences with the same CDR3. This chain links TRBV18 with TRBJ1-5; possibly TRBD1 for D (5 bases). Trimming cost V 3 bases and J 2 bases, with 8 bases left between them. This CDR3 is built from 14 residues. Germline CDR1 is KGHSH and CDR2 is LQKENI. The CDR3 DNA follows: TGTGCCAGCTCACCCGGGACTGGCAATCAGCCCCAGCATTTT. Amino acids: CASSPGTGNQPQHF.

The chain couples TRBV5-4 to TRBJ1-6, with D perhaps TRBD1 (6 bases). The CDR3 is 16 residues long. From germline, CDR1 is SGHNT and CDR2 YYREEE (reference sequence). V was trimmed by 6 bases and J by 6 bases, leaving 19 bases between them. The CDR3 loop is CASTLGGGSFNSPLHF. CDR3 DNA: TGTGCCAGCACCCTAGGGGGGGGCTCTTTTAATTCACCCCTCCACTTT.

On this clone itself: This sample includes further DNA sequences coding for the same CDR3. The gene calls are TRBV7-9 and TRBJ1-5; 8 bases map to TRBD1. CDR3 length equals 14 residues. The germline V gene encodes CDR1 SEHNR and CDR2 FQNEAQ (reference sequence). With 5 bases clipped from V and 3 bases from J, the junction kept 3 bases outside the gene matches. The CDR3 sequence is CASSRTGNNQPQHF. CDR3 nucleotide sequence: TGTGCCAGCAGCCGGACAGGGAACAATCAGCCCCAGCATTTT. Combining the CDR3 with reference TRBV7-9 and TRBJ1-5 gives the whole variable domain DTGVSQNPRHKITKRGQNVTFRCDPISEHNRLYWYRQTLGQGPEFLTYFQNEAQLEKSRLLSDRFSAERPKGSFSTLEIQRTEQGDSAMYLCASSRTGNNQPQHFGDGTRLSIL.

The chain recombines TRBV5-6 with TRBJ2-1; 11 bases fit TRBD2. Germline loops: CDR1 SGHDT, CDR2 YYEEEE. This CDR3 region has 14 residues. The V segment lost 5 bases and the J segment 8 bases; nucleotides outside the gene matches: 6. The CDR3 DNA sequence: TGTGCCAGCAGACTAGCGGGAGACGTCGATGAGCAGTTCTTC. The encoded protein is CASRLAGDVDEQFF.

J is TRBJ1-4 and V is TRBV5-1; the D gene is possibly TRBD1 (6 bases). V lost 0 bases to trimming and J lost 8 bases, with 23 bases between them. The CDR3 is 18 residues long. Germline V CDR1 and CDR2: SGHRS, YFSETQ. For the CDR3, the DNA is TGCGCCAGCAGCTTGGCCCGACTTACAGGGCAGGCTGGGGAAAAACTGTTTTTT. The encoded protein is CASSLARLTGQAGEKLFF.

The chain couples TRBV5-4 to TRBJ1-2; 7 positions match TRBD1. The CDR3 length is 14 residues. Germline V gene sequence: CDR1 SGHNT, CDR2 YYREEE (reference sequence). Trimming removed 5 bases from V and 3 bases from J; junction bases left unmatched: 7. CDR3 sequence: CASSQGQADYGYTF. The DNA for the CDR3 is TGTGCCAGCAGTCAAGGACAGGCGGACTATGGCTACACCTTC.

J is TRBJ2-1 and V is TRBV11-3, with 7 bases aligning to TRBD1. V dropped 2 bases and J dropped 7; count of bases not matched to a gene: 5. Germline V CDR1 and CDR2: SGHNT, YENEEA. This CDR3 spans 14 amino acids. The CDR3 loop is CASSLHRGWNEQFF. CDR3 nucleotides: TGTGCCAGCAGCTTACACAGGGGATGGAATGAGCAGTTCTTC.

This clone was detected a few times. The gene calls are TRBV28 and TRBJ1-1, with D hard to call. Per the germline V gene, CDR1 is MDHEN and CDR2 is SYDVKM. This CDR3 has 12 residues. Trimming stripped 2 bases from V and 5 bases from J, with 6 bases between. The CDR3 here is CASSLKRTEAFF. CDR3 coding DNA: TGTGCCAGCAGTTTAAAGCGGACTGAAGCTTTCTTT.

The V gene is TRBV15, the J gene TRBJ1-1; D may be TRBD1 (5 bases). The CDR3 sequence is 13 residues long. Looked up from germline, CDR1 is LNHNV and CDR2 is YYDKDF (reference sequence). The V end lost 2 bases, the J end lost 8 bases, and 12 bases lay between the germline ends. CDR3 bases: TGTGCCACCAGCAGACGAGGGGCCAGCGAAGCTTTCTTT. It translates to CATSRRGASEAFF.

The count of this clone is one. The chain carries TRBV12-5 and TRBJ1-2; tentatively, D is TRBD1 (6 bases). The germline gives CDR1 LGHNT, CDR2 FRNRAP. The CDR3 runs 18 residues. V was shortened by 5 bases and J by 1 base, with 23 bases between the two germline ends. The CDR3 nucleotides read TGTGCTAGTGGTCCCGAACCGACAGGTTTGGGCGATAACTATGGCTACACCTTC. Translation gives CASGPEPTGLGDNYGYTF.

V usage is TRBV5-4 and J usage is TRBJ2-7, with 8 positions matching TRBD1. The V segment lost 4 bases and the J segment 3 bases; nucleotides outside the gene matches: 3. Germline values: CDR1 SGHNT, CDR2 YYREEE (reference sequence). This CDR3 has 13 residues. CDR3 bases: TGTGCCAGCAGCCCTACAGGGGGCTACGAGCAGTACTTC. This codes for CASSPTGGYEQYF.

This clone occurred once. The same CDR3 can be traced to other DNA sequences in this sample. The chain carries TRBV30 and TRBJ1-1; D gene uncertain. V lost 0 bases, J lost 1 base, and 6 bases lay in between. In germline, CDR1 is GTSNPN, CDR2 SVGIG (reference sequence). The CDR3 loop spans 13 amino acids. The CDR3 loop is CAWSVGRNTEAFF. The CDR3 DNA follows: TGTGCCTGGAGTGTAGGGAGGAACACTGAAGCTTTCTTT. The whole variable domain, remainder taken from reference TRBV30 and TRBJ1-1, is SQTIHQWPATLVQPVGSPLSLECTVEGTSNPNLYWYRQAAGRGLQLLFYSVGIGQISSEVPQNLSASRPQDRQFILSSKKLLLSDSGFYLCAWSVGRNTEAFFGQGTRLTVV.

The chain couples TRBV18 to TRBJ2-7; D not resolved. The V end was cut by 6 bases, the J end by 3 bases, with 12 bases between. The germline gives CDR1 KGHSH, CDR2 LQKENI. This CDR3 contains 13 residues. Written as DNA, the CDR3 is TGTGCCAGCTCCCCCCTAATTGGCTACGAGCAGTACTTC. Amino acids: CASSPLIGYEQYF.

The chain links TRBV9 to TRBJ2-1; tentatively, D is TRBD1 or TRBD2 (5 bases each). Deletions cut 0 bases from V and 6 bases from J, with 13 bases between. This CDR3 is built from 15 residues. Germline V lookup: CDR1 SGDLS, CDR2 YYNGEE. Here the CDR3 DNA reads TGTGCCAGCAGCGTAGCTAGCAGGGTGGGCAATGAGCAGTTCTTC. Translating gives CASSVASRVGNEQFF.

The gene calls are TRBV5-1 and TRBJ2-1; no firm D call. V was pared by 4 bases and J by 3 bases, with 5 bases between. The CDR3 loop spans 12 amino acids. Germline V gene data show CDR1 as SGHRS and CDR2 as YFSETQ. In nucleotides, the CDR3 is TGCGCCAGCAGCCCCGACTACAATGAGCAGTTCTTC. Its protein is CASSPDYNEQFF.

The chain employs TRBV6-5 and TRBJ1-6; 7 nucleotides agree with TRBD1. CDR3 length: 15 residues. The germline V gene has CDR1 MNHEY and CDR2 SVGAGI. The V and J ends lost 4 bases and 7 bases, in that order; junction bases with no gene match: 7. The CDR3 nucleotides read TGTGCCAGCAGTTCCGGGACAGCCAGAAATTCACCCCTCCACTTT. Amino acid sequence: CASSSGTARNSPLHF.

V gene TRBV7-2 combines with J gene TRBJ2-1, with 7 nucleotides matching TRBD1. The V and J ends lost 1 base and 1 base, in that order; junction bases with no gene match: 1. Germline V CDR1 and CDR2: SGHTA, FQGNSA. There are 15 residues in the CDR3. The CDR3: CASSLDRGSYNEQFF. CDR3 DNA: TGTGCCAGCAGCTTAGACAGGGGATCCTACAATGAGCAGTTCTTC.

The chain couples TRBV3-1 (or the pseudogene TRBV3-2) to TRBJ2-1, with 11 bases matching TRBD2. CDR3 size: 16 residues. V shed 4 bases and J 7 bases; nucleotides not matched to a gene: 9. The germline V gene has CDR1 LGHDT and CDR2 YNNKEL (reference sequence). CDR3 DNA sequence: TGTGCCAGCAGCCTACCCGGGACTAGCGGTGGTAATGAGCAGTTCTTC. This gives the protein CASSLPGTSGGNEQFF.

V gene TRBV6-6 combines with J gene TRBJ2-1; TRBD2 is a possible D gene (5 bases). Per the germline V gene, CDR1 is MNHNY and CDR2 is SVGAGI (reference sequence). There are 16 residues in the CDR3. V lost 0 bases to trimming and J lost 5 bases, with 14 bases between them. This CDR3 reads CASSYSRRAYDNEQFF. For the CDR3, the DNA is TGTGCCAGCAGTTACTCGCGGCGGGCCTACGACAATGAGCAGTTCTTC.

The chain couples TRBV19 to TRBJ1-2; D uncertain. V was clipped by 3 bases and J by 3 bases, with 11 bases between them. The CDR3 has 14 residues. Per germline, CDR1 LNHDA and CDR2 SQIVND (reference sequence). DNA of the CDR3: TGTGCCAGTAGTATGATGCACGGAGACTATGGCTACACCTTC. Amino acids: CASSMMHGDYGYTF.

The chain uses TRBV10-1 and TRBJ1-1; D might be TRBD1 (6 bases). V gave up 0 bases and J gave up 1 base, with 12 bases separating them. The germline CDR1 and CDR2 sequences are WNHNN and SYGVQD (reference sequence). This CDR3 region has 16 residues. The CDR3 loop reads CASSESKGGRNTEAFF. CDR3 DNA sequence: TGCGCCAGCAGTGAGTCCAAGGGGGGACGGAACACTGAAGCTTTCTTT.

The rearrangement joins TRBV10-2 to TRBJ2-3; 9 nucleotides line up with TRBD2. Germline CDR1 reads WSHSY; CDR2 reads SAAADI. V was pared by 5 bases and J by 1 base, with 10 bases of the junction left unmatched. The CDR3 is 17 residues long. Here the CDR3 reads CASSSAFSGSGTDTQYF. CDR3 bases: TGCGCCAGCAGTTCCGCCTTTAGCGGGAGTGGCACAGATACGCAGTATTTT.

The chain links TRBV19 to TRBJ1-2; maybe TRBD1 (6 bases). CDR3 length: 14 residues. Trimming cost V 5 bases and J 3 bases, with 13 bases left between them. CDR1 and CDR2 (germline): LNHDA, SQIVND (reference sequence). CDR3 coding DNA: TGTGCCAGTAGTGAACAGGGAGGTTACTATGGCTACACCTTC. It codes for CASSEQGGYYGYTF. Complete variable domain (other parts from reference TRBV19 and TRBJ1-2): DGGITQSPKYLFRKEGQNVTLSCEQNLNHDAMYWYRQDPGQGLRLIYYSQIVNDFQKGDIAEGYSVSREKKESFPLTVTSAQKNPTAFYLCASSEQGGYYGYTFGSGTRLTVV.

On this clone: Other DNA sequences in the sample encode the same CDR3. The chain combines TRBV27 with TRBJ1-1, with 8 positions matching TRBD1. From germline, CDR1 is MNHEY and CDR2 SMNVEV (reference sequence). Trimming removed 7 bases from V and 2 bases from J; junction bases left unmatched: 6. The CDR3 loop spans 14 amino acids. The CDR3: CASNRQGPNTEAFF. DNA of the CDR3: TGTGCCAGCAACCGACAGGGGCCTAACACTGAAGCTTTCTTT.

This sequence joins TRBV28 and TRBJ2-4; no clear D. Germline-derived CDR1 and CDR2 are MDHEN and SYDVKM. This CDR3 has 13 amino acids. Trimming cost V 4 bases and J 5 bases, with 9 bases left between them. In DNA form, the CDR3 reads TGTGCCAGCAGTTGGCAGGTGGAAAACATTCAGTACTTC. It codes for CASSWQVENIQYF.

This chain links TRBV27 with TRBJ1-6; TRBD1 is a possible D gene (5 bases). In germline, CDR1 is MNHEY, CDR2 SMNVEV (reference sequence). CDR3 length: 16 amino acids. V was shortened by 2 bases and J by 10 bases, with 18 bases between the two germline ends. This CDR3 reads CASSLGTGPHGSPLHF. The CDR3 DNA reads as TGTGCCAGCAGTTTAGGGACGGGGCCCCATGGATCACCCCTCCACTTT.

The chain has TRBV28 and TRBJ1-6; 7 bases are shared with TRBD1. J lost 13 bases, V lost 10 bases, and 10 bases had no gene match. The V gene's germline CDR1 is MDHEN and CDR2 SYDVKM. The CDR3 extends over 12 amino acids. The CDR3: CANRQGRGPLHF. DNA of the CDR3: TGTGCCAACCGACAGGGTCGGGGGCCCCTCCACTTT.

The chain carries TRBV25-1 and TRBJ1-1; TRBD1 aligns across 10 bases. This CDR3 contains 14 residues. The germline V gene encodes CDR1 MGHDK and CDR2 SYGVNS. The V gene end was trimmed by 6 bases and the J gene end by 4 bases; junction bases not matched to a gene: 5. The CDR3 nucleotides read TGTGCCAGCAGGAGACAGGGGGCAGGCACTGAAGCTTTCTTT. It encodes CASRRQGAGTEAFF.

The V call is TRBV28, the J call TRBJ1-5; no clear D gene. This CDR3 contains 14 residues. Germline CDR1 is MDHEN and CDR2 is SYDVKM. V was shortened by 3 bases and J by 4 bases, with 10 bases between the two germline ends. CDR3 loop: CASSLTGPNQPQHF. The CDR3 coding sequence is TGTGCCAGCAGTTTGACGGGTCCGAATCAGCCCCAGCATTTT.